The rows below give T cell receptor beta chains drawn from one sample of a study of blood T cell repertoires in COVID-19. The data were produced by immunoSEQ multiplex PCR, yet TCRdb's version contains in-frame clones alone and is incomplete. The data contain 150,000 to 180,000 clones, 80% to 90% of them seen just once; the ten biggest clones take up roughly 8.3%. The sequenced material came from peripheral blood. All receptors come from a woman aged 60-75 years with COVID-19, enrolled during active disease. CDR3s include the opening cysteine and the closing phenylalanine or tryptophan. The D gene is left open where the match is weak. Clone size is stated in some rows and not others, as once, few, many or a class when expanded.

CDR3aa: CASSRGTGGVLGAQHF; CDR3nt: TGTGCCAGCAGCCGCGGGACAGGGGGCGTTTTGGGAGCCCAGCATTTT; j_gene: TRBJ1-5; abundance: .; d_gene: TRBD1; v_gene: TRBV14
CDR3aa: CASSLGTGGHTGELFF; CDR3nt: TGTGCCAGTAGTCTGGGAACAGGGGGCCACACCGGGGAGCTGTTTTTT; j_gene: TRBJ2-2; abundance: .; d_gene: TRBD1; v_gene: TRBV19
CDR3aa: CASSPYPSDRGSNTIYF; CDR3nt: TGTGCCAGCAGCCCTTATCCCTCGGACAGGGGAAGCAACACCATATATTTT; j_gene: TRBJ1-3; abundance: .; d_gene: TRBD1; v_gene: TRBV11-2
CDR3aa: CASSTIKPSDGRIGEQYF; CDR3nt: TGTGCCAGTAGTACCATCAAACCCTCGGACGGGAGGATAGGCGAGCAGTACTTC; j_gene: TRBJ2-7; abundance: many; d_gene: TRBD2; v_gene: TRBV19
CDR3aa: CASMTTGLGTEAFF; CDR3nt: TGTGCCAGTATGACGACAGGGTTAGGTACTGAAGCTTTCTTT; j_gene: TRBJ1-1; abundance: .; d_gene: TRBD1; v_gene: TRBV19
CDR3aa: CASNSLNTGELFF; CDR3nt: TGCGCCAGCAACTCCTTGAACACCGGGGAGCTGTTTTTT; j_gene: TRBJ2-2; abundance: .; d_gene: .; v_gene: TRBV4-1
CDR3aa: CASSLDGQGGAGNTIYF; CDR3nt: TGCGCCAGCAGCTTGGACGGACAGGGTGGCGCTGGAAACACCATATATTTT; j_gene: TRBJ1-3; abundance: .; d_gene: TRBD1; v_gene: TRBV5-1
CDR3aa: CASSEETTASGRAGYEQYF; CDR3nt: TGTGCCAGCAGTGAGGAAACGACGGCTAGCGGGAGAGCGGGATACGAGCAGTACTTC; j_gene: TRBJ2-7; abundance: .; d_gene: TRBD2; v_gene: TRBV2
CDR3aa: CASIRDSYGYTF; CDR3nt: TGTGCCAGCATTCGGGACAGCTATGGCTACACCTTC; j_gene: TRBJ1-2; abundance: .; d_gene: TRBD1; v_gene: TRBV7-9
CDR3aa: CSVEGRGEKLFF; CDR3nt: TGCAGCGTTGAAGGACGGGGTGAAAAACTGTTTTTT; j_gene: TRBJ1-4; abundance: .; d_gene: .; v_gene: TRBV29-1
CDR3aa: CASSFSGTNGYGYTF; CDR3nt: TGTGCCAGCAGTTTCTCCGGGACAAATGGCTATGGCTACACCTTC; j_gene: TRBJ1-2; abundance: .; d_gene: .; v_gene: TRBV6-5
CDR3aa: CASSEGAGVVYTIYF; CDR3nt: TGTGCCAGCAGTGAAGGCGCAGGGGTGGTATACACCATATATTTT; j_gene: TRBJ1-3; abundance: .; d_gene: .; v_gene: TRBV6-1
CDR3aa: CASSSPDRDNSPLHF; CDR3nt: TGTGCCAGCAGCTCGCCCGACAGGGATAATTCACCCCTCCACTTT; j_gene: TRBJ1-6; abundance: .; d_gene: TRBD1; v_gene: TRBV5-6
CDR3aa: CASSPLRGGNQPQHF; CDR3nt: TGTGCCAGCAGTCCCCTAAGGGGAGGTAATCAGCCCCAGCATTTT; j_gene: TRBJ1-5; abundance: .; d_gene: .; v_gene: TRBV27
CDR3aa: CASSAGTGVREKLFF; CDR3nt: TGTGCCAGCAGCGCCGGGACAGGGGTTAGGGAAAAACTGTTTTTT; j_gene: TRBJ1-4; abundance: .; d_gene: TRBD1; v_gene: TRBV7-3
CDR3aa: CASSISGTAAKNIQYF; CDR3nt: TGTGCCAGTAGTATATCCGGGACTGCGGCCAAAAACATTCAGTACTTC; j_gene: TRBJ2-4; abundance: .; d_gene: .; v_gene: TRBV19
CDR3aa: CASSVGGDTEAFF; CDR3nt: TGTGCCAGCAGCGTCGGGGGTGACACTGAAGCTTTCTTT; j_gene: TRBJ1-1; abundance: once; d_gene: .; v_gene: TRBV9
CDR3aa: CASRGKGQGSSPLHF; CDR3nt: TGTGCCAGCAGAGGGAAGGGGCAGGGGAGTTCACCCCTCCACTTT; j_gene: TRBJ1-6; abundance: .; d_gene: .; v_gene: TRBV6-1
CDR3aa: CASSQDNGQGYNEQFF; CDR3nt: TGTGCCAGCAGCCAAGATAATGGACAGGGCTACAATGAGCAGTTCTTC; j_gene: TRBJ2-1; abundance: .; d_gene: TRBD1; v_gene: TRBV3-1/TRBV3-2
CDR3aa: CASRRGQETQYF; CDR3nt: TGTGCCAGCAGACGCGGTCAAGAGACCCAGTACTTC; j_gene: TRBJ2-5; abundance: .; d_gene: .; v_gene: TRBV7-9
CDR3aa: CASSREEKLFF; CDR3nt: TGTGCCAGCTCACGCGAAGAAAAACTGTTTTTT; j_gene: TRBJ1-4; abundance: .; d_gene: .; v_gene: TRBV18
CDR3aa: CCVGDRGRANEKLFF; CDR3nt: TGCTGCGTGGGGGACAGGGGGAGAGCTAATGAAAAACTGTTTTTT; j_gene: TRBJ1-4; abundance: .; d_gene: TRBD1; v_gene: TRBV29-1
CDR3aa: CASSLETSFLKDYEQYF; CDR3nt: TGTGCCAGCAGCTTAGAGACTAGCTTCTTAAAGGACTACGAGCAGTACTTC; j_gene: TRBJ2-7; abundance: .; d_gene: TRBD2; v_gene: TRBV7-9
CDR3aa: CASSPGQRETQYF; CDR3nt: TGTGCCAGCTCACCGGGCCAAAGGGAGACCCAGTACTTC; j_gene: TRBJ2-5; abundance: .; d_gene: .; v_gene: TRBV18
CDR3aa: CASSLEPGRPGAFF; CDR3nt: TGTGCCAGCAGCTTGGAACCAGGCCGCCCAGGGGCTTTCTTT; j_gene: TRBJ1-1; abundance: .; d_gene: .; v_gene: TRBV5-5